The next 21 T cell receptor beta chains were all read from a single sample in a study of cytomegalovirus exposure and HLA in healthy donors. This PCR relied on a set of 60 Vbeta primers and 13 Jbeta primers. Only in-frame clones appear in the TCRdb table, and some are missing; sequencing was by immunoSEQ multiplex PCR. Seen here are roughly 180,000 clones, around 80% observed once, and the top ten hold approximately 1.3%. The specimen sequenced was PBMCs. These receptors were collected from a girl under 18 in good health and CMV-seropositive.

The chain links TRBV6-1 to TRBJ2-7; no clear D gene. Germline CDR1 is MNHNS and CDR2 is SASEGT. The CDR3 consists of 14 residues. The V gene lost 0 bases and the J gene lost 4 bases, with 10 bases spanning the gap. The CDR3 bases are TGTGCCAGCAGTGAAGCAAGTGTAGTTTACGAGCAGTACTTC. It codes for CASSEASVVYEQYF.

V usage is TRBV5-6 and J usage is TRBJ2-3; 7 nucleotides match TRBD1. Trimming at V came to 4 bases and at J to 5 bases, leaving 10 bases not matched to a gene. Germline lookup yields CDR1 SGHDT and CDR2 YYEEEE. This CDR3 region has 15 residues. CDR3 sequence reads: CASSPRTGVGDTQYF. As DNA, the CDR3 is TGTGCCAGCAGCCCTAGGACAGGAGTGGGAGATACGCAGTATTTT.

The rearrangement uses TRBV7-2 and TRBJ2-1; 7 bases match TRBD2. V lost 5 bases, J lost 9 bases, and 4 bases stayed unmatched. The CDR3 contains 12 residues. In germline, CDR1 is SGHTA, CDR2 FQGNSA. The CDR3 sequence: CASSPLAGEQFF. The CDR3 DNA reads TGTGCCAGCAGCCCGTTAGCGGGTGAGCAGTTCTTC. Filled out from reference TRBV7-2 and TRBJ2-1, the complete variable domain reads GAGVSQSPSNKVTEKGKDVELRCDPISGHTALYWYRQSLGQGLEFLIYFQGNSAPDKSGLPSDRFSAERTGGSVSTLTIQRTQQEDSAVYLCASSPLAGEQFFGPGTRLTVL.

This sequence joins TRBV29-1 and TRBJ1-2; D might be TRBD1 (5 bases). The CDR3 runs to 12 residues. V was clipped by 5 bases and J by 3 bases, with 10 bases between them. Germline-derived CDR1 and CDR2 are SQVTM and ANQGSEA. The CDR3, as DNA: TGCAGCGTTATCCGGGGGGACTATGGCTACACCTTC. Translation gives CSVIRGDYGYTF.

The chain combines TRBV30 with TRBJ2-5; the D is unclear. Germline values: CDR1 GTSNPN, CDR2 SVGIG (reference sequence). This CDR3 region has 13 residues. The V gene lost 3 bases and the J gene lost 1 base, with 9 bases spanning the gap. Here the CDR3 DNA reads TGTGCCTGGAGCGGAGACCTCCAAGAGACCCAGTACTTC. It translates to CAWSGDLQETQYF.

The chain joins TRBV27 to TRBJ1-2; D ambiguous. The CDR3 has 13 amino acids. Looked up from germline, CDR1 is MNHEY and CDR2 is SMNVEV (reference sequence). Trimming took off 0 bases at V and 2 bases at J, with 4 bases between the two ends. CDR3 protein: CASSLSQNYGYTF. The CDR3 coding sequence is TGTGCCAGCAGTTTATCACAGAACTATGGCTACACCTTC.

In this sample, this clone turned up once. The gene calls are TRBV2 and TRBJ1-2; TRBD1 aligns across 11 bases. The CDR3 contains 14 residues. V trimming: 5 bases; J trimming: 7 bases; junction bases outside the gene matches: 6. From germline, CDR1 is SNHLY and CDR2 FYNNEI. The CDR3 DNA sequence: TGTGCCAGCAGTCGGACAGGGGGCGCGGCTGGCTACACCTTC. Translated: CASSRTGGAAGYTF.

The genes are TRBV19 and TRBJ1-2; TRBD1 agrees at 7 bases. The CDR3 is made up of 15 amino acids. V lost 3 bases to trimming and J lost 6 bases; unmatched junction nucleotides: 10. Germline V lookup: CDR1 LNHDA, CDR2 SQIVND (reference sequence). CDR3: CASSIGAGGFDGYTF. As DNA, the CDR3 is TGTGCCAGTAGTATCGGGGCAGGGGGTTTCGATGGCTACACCTTC.

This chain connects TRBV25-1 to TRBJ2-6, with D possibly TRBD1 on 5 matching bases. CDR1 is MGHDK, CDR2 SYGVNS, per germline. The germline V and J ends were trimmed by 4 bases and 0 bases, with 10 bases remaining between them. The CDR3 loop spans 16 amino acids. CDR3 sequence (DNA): TGTGCCAGCAGTGGCCGACAGTACTCTGGGGCCAACGTCCTGACTTTC. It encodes CASSGRQYSGANVLTF.

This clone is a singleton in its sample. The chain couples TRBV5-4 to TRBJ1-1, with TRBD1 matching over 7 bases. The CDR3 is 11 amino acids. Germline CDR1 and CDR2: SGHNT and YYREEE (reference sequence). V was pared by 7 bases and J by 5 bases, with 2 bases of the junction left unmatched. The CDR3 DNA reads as TGTGCCAGCGCAGGGGGGACTGAAGCTTTCTTT. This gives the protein CASAGGTEAFF.

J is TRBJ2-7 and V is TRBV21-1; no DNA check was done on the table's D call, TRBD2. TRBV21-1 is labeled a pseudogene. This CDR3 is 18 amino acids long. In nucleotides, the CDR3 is TGTGCCAGCAGCAGCCCTAAAGAGGGGACTAGCGGGAGCTACGAGCAGTACTTC. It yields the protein CASSSPKEGTSGSYEQYF.

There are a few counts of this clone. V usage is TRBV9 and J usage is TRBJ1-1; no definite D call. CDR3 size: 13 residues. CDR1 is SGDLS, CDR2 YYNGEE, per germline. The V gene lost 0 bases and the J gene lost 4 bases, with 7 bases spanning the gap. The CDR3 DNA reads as TGTGCCAGCAGCGTAGCCCCATCCACTGAAGCTTTCTTT. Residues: CASSVAPSTEAFF.

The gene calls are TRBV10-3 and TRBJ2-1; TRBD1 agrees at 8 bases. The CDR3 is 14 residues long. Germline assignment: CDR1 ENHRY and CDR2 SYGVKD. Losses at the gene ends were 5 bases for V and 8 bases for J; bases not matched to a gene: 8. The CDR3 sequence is CAISPGQGGYEQFF. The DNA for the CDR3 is TGTGCCATCAGTCCCGGACAGGGTGGGTATGAGCAGTTCTTC.

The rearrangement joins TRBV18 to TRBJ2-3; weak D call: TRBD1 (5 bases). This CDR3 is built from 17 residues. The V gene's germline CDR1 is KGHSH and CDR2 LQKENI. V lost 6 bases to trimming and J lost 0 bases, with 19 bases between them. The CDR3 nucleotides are TGTGCCAGCTCGGCGGAGTACATGGGGCTTAGCACAGATACGCAGTATTTT. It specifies CASSAEYMGLSTDTQYF.

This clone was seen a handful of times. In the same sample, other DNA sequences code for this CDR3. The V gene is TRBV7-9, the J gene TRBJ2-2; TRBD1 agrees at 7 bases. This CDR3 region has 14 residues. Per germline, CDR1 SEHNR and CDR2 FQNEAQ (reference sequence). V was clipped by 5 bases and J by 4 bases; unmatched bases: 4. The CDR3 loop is CASSLDRATGELFF. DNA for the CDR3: TGTGCCAGCAGCCTAGACAGGGCCACCGGGGAGCTGTTTTTT.

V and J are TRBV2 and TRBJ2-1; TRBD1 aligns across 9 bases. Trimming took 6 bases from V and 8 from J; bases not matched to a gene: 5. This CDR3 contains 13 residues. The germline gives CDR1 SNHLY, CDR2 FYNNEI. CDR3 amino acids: CASRGQGIYEQFF. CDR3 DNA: TGTGCCAGCAGGGGACAGGGTATATATGAGCAGTTCTTC.

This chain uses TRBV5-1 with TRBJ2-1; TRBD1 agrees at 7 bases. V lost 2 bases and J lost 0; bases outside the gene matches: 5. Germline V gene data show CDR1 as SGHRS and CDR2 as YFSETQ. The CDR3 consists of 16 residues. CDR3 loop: CASSFTGAGSYNEQFF. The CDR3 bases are TGCGCCAGCAGCTTCACAGGGGCAGGCTCCTACAATGAGCAGTTCTTC.

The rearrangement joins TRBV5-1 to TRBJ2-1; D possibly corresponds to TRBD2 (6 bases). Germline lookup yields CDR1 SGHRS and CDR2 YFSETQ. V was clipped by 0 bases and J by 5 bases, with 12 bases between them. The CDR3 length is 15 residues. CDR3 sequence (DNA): TGCGCCAGCAGCTTGGGCGGGACCAAAAACAATGAGCAGTTCTTC. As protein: CASSLGGTKNNEQFF.

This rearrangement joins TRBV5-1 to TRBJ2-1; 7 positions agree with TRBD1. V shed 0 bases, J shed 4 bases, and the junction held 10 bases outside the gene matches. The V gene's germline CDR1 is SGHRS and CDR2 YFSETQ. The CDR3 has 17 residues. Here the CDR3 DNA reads TGCGCCAGCAGCTTGGAGCTTAGGGACAGACCTTACAATGAGCAGTTCTTC. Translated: CASSLELRDRPYNEQFF.

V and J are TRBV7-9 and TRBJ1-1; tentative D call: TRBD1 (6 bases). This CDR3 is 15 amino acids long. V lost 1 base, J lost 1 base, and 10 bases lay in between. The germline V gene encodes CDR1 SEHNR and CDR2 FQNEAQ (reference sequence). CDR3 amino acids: CASSLVWGQNTEAFF. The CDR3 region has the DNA TGTGCCAGCAGCTTAGTGTGGGGGCAGAACACTGAAGCTTTCTTT. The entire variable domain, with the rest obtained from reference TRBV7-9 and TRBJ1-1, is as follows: DTGVSQNPRHKITKRGQNVTFRCDPISEHNRLYWYRQTLGQGPEFLTYFQNEAQLEKSRLLSDRFSAERPKGSFSTLEIQRTEQGDSAMYLCASSLVWGQNTEAFFGQGTRLTVV.

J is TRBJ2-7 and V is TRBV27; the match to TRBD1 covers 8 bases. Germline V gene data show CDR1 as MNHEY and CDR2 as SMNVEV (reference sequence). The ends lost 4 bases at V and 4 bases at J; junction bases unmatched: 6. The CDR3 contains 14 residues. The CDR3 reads CASSSDRAIYEQYF. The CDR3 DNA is TGTGCCAGCAGTTCGGACAGGGCCATTTACGAGCAGTACTTC.